This TCR beta chain was recovered during a study of shared clonotypes between healthy human individuals. Terminally differentiated effector memory CD45RA+ cells were excluded by CCR7 positive selection of CD45RO-negative cells. Researchers divided each subset's genomic DNA evenly across several immunoSEQ plates. Template for every sorted-subset replicate PCR totaled approximately 0.2 ug DNA, around 33,000 T cell genomes. Assay used: immunoSEQ multiplex PCR; TCRdb lists only in-frame clones, some missing. The repertoire consists of approximately 2,000,000 clones, with 93% occurring once and the leading ten covering over 1.5%. Worth noting for this clone: Other nucleotide sequences from this sample produce the same CDR3.

The V gene lost 1 base and the J gene lost 8 bases, with 8 bases spanning the gap. This CDR3 has 12 residues. Looked up from germline, CDR1 is LNHDA and CDR2 is SQIVND (reference sequence). Sequencing input: naive CD8+ T cells from PBMCs. The receptor was isolated from a man aged 18 to 29 in good health. Some clones in this sample may be carry-over from other donors' samples. The V and J genes are TRBV19 and TRBJ1-1, with D perhaps matching TRBD1 (5 bases). The chain's CDR3 is CASSIGGSEAFF. The CDR3 coding sequence is TGTGCCAGTAGTATAGGGGGCTCAGAAGCTTTCTTT. Full variable domain (rest looked up from reference TRBV19 and TRBJ1-1): DGGITQSPKYLFRKEGQNVTLSCEQNLNHDAMYWYRQDPGQGLRLIYYSQIVNDFQKGDIAEGYSVSREKKESFPLTVTSAQKNPTAFYLCASSIGGSEAFFGQGTRLTVV.